This T cell receptor (beta chain) was sequenced during a study of CD4 T cells in relation to SARS-CoV-2 and coronaviruses. The data were produced by immunoSEQ multiplex PCR, yet TCRdb's version contains in-frame clones alone and is incomplete. The table lists tens of thousands of clones, about 71% of them singletons. CD4+ T cells from unexposed donors were obtained before the COVID-19 pandemic (2011-2018). CD4+ T cells were isolated from the cells after 10 days of culture. As regards this clone: The antigen remains unidentified.

Material: CD4+ T cells from PBMCs, cultured in vitro. This TCR was recovered from a human donor in good health.

Written as DNA, the CDR3 is TGTGCCAGCAGCCCAACCCTTTCTGAGGGAAACACCATATATTTT. Translation gives CASSPTLSEGNTIYF. V gene TRBV7-2 combines with J gene TRBJ1-3, with D uncertain. V was shortened by 5 bases and J by 4 bases, with 15 bases between the two germline ends. CDR3 length: 15 residues. In germline, CDR1 is SGHTA, CDR2 FQGNSA.